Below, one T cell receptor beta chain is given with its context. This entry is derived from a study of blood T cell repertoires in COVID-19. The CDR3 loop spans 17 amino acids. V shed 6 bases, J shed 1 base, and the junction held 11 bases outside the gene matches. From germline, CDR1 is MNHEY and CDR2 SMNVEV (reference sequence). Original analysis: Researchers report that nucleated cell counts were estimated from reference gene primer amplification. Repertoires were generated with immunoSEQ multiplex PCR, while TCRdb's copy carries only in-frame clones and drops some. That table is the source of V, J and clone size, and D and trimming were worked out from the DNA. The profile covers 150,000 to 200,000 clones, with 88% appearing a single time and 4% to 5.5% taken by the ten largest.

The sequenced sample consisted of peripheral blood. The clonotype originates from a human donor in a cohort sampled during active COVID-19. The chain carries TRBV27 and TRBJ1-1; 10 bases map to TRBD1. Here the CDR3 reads CASSDSLGTGANTEAFF. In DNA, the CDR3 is TGTGCCAGCAGCGACTCACTCGGGACAGGGGCGAACACTGAAGCTTTCTTT.